What follows are 8 T cell receptor beta chains derived from one specimen sequenced in a study of blood T cell repertoires in COVID-19. The data were produced by immunoSEQ multiplex PCR, yet TCRdb's version contains in-frame clones alone and is incomplete. This table has around 470,000 clones, roughly 87% appearing once. Sequenced: peripheral blood. These TCRs come from a man between 18 and 29 years old with COVID-19, enrolled during active disease.

The chain couples TRBV18 to TRBJ2-1; TRBD1 agrees at 9 bases. This CDR3 spans 12 amino acids. V lost 4 bases to trimming and J lost 12 bases; unmatched junction nucleotides: 4. Germline CDR1 and CDR2: KGHSH and LQKENI. CDR3 in amino acids: CASSLDRGPQFF. The CDR3 region has the DNA TGTGCCAGCTCACTGGACAGGGGTCCGCAGTTCTTC. Filled out from reference TRBV18 and TRBJ2-1, the complete variable domain reads NAGVMQNPRHLVRRRGQEARLRCSPMKGHSHVYWYRQLPEEGLKFMVYLQKENIIDESGMPKERFSAEFPKEGPSILRIQQVVRGDSAAYFCASSLDRGPQFFGPGTRLTVL.

The chain couples TRBV2 to TRBJ2-2; 10 positions match TRBD2. This CDR3 region has 14 residues. The ends lost 7 bases at V and 5 bases at J; junction bases unmatched: 4. The germline CDR1 and CDR2 sequences are SNHLY and FYNNEI. The CDR3 DNA follows: TGTGCCAGCAACGGACTAGCGGAAACCGGGGAGCTGTTTTTT. Its translation: CASNGLAETGELFF.

The rearrangement joins TRBV18 to TRBJ2-2; D may be TRBD1 (5 bases). This CDR3 spans 17 amino acids. From germline, CDR1 is KGHSH and CDR2 LQKENI. Trimming took off 0 bases at V and 1 base at J, with 12 bases between the two ends. Here the CDR3 DNA reads TGTGCCAGCTCACCACCGGGGCCGGTAGGGAACACCGGGGAGCTGTTTTTT. Amino acid sequence: CASSPPGPVGNTGELFF.

The V and J genes are TRBV7-9 and TRBJ2-1, with TRBD2 matching over 10 bases. CDR1 is SEHNR, CDR2 FQNEAQ, per germline (reference sequence). The CDR3 runs to 14 residues. Trimming removed 5 bases from V and 8 bases from J; junction bases left unmatched: 6. CDR3 residues: CASSDSGRPYEQFF. CDR3 in DNA: TGTGCCAGCAGCGATAGCGGGAGGCCTTATGAGCAGTTCTTC. Full variable domain (outside the CDR3, taken from reference TRBV7-9 and TRBJ2-1): DTGVSQNPRHKITKRGQNVTFRCDPISEHNRLYWYRQTLGQGPEFLTYFQNEAQLEKSRLLSDRFSAERPKGSFSTLEIQRTEQGDSAMYLCASSDSGRPYEQFFGPGTRLTVL.

V usage is TRBV21-1 and J usage is TRBJ2-7; the D call TRBD2 from the table was never checked on the DNA. TRBV21-1 is an annotated pseudogene. CDR3 length: 16 residues. CDR3 sequence: CASSKGAGMLLYEQYF. CDR3 in DNA: TGTGCCAGCAGCAAAGGGGCGGGAATGCTACTCTACGAGCAGTACTTC.

CDR3 residues: CASSLSLRNEQFF. CDR3 in DNA: TGTGCCAGTAGCCTGAGTCTGCGGAATGAGCAGTTCTTC. The J gene is TRBJ2-1, the V gene TRBV19, with D hard to call. Trimming stripped 6 bases from V and 7 bases from J, with 13 bases between. Germline CDR1 and CDR2: LNHDA and SQIVND (reference sequence). The CDR3 runs to 13 residues.

The CDR3 region is CASSYPTAGANGYTF. The CDR3 nucleotides read TGTGCCAGTAGTTACCCCACCGCAGGGGCGAATGGCTACACCTTC. The chain uses TRBV19 and TRBJ1-2; TRBD1 is a possible D gene (6 bases). CDR1 is LNHDA, CDR2 SQIVND, per germline (reference sequence). This CDR3 has 15 amino acids. The ends were cut back, 5 bases at V and 6 bases at J, with 19 bases in the middle.

V usage is TRBV6-5 and J usage is TRBJ2-7; perhaps TRBD1 as D (6 bases). CDR1 is MNHEY and CDR2 is SVGAGI in the germline V gene. V was shortened by 0 bases and J by 2 bases, with 11 bases between the two germline ends. CDR3 size: 15 residues. The CDR3 sequence: CASSYSTGPTYEQYF. Written as DNA, the CDR3 is TGTGCCAGCAGTTACTCGACAGGACCTACCTACGAGCAGTACTTC.